The text below deals with one T cell receptor (beta chain). Only one count was recorded for this clone. The antigen it binds to is not known. The sample holds no much larger clone one base away, and base qualities are not on file. These data originate in a study of blood T cell repertoires in COVID-19 (dated by TCRdb to 2018 to 2020). For the study in its entirety: Samples covering the acute and convalescent phases of COVID-19 were provided by collaborators in the United States, Italy and Spain. The material from the prospective study consisted of cDNA or gDNA derived from T cells, B-cell-depleted T cells, or PBMCs. The dataset comprised deeply sampled blood TCRbeta repertoires from subjects exposed to, actively infected with, or recovered from COVID-19. The repertoires were released in a freely available public database meant as a resource for research on the immune response to SARS-CoV-2. Samples came from the ongoing ImmuneRACE study (first 160 participants) plus 1,254 subjects from 6 global collaborators. Sample metadata almost always included a de-identified subject ID, COVID-19 status, age in years and sex. HLA class I and class II types, where available, came from metadata supplied by the sample provider rather than from assay-based typing. What the study reported, not specific to this receptor: The amount of clinical and demographic metadata varied by source and participant and was provided uncurated.

Participants in the prospective study were aged 18 to 89 years, lived in 20 to 25 United States geographic areas, and enrolled through a virtual design. In the prospective study, participants were assigned to cohorts based on the clinical history participants reported in a screening survey and a study questionnaire. Exposed participants were defined as having been in contact with someone with a PCR-confirmed or clinician-diagnosed COVID-19 case within 2 weeks of study entry. Each participant in the prospective study had whole blood, serum and a nasopharyngeal or oropharyngeal swab collected by mobile phlebotomists. Over a roughly 2-month period, participants in the prospective study had the option of providing additional blood draws and questionnaires. Before DNA extraction, prospective study blood samples were shipped either frozen or at room temperature. The CDR3 holds 13 amino acids from the cysteine to the phenylalanine. Only the CDR3 part of the read is kept: 39 bases, read in frame from the first base. Per the germline V gene, LGHNA is the CDR1 and YNFKEQ is the CDR2. V is reduced by 0 bases and J by 4 bases, leaving a spacing of 6 bases between them.

TCRbeta CDR3 regions were amplified from genomic DNA using the immunoSEQ Assay, a bias-controlled multiplex PCR. Per the source publication's procedure: The number of nucleated cells in each sample was estimated from the amplification of reference gene primers within the assay. To quantify the absolute abundance of each unique TCRbeta CDR3 rearrangement, sequence reads were collapsed and filtered. For each sample, productive Simpson clonality was calculated by taking the square root of Simpson's diversity index across productive rearrangements. TCRdb obtained this table from immuneACCESS and retained in-frame rearrangements with V and J assigned. These tables miss some clones; where compared with another copy, unresolved V genes account for less than half of the shortfall, and the remainder is unexplained. The V and J calls and clone size were taken over from that table, and D and trimming were inferred from the DNA. This sample has approximately 310,000 clones in its table, and around 84% of those were observed once. The ten most abundant clones make up 1.5% to 2% of the sample.

The material sequenced was PBMCs or T cells enriched from blood (not recorded which). This receptor was obtained from a woman in her 30s who had been exposed to COVID-19. Recombination connected TRBV4-2 to TRBJ1-2, with no confident D gene call. The CDR3 protein: CASSQDGLYGYTF. The DNA reads TGTGCCAGCAGCCAAGATGGGCTCTATGGCTACACCTTC.